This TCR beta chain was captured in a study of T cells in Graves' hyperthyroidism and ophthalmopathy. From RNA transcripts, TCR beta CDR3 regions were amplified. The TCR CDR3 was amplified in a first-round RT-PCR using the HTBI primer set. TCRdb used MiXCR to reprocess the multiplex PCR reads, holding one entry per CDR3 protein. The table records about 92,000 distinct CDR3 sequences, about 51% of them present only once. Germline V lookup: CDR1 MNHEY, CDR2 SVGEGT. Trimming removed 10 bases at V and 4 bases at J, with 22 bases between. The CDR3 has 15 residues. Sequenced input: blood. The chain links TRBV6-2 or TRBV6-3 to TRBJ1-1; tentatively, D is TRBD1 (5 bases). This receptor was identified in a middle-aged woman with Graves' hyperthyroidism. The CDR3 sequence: CATSGLSILGTEAFF. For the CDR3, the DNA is TGTGCCACTTCGGGACTATCGATACTCGGCACTGAAGCTTTCTTT.